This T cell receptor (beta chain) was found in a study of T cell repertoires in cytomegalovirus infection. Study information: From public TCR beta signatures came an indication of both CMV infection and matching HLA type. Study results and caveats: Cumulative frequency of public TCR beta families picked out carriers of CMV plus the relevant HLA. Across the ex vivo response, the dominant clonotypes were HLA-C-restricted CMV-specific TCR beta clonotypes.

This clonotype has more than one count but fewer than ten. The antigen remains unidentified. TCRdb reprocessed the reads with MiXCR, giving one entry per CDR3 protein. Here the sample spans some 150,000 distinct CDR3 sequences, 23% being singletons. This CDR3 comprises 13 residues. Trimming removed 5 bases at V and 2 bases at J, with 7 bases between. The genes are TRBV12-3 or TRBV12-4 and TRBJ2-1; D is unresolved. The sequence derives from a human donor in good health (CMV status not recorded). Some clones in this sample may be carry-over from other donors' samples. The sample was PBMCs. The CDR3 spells CASSKVAYNEQFF. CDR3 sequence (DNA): TGTGCCAGCAGTAAGGTTGCCTACAATGAGCAGTTCTTC.